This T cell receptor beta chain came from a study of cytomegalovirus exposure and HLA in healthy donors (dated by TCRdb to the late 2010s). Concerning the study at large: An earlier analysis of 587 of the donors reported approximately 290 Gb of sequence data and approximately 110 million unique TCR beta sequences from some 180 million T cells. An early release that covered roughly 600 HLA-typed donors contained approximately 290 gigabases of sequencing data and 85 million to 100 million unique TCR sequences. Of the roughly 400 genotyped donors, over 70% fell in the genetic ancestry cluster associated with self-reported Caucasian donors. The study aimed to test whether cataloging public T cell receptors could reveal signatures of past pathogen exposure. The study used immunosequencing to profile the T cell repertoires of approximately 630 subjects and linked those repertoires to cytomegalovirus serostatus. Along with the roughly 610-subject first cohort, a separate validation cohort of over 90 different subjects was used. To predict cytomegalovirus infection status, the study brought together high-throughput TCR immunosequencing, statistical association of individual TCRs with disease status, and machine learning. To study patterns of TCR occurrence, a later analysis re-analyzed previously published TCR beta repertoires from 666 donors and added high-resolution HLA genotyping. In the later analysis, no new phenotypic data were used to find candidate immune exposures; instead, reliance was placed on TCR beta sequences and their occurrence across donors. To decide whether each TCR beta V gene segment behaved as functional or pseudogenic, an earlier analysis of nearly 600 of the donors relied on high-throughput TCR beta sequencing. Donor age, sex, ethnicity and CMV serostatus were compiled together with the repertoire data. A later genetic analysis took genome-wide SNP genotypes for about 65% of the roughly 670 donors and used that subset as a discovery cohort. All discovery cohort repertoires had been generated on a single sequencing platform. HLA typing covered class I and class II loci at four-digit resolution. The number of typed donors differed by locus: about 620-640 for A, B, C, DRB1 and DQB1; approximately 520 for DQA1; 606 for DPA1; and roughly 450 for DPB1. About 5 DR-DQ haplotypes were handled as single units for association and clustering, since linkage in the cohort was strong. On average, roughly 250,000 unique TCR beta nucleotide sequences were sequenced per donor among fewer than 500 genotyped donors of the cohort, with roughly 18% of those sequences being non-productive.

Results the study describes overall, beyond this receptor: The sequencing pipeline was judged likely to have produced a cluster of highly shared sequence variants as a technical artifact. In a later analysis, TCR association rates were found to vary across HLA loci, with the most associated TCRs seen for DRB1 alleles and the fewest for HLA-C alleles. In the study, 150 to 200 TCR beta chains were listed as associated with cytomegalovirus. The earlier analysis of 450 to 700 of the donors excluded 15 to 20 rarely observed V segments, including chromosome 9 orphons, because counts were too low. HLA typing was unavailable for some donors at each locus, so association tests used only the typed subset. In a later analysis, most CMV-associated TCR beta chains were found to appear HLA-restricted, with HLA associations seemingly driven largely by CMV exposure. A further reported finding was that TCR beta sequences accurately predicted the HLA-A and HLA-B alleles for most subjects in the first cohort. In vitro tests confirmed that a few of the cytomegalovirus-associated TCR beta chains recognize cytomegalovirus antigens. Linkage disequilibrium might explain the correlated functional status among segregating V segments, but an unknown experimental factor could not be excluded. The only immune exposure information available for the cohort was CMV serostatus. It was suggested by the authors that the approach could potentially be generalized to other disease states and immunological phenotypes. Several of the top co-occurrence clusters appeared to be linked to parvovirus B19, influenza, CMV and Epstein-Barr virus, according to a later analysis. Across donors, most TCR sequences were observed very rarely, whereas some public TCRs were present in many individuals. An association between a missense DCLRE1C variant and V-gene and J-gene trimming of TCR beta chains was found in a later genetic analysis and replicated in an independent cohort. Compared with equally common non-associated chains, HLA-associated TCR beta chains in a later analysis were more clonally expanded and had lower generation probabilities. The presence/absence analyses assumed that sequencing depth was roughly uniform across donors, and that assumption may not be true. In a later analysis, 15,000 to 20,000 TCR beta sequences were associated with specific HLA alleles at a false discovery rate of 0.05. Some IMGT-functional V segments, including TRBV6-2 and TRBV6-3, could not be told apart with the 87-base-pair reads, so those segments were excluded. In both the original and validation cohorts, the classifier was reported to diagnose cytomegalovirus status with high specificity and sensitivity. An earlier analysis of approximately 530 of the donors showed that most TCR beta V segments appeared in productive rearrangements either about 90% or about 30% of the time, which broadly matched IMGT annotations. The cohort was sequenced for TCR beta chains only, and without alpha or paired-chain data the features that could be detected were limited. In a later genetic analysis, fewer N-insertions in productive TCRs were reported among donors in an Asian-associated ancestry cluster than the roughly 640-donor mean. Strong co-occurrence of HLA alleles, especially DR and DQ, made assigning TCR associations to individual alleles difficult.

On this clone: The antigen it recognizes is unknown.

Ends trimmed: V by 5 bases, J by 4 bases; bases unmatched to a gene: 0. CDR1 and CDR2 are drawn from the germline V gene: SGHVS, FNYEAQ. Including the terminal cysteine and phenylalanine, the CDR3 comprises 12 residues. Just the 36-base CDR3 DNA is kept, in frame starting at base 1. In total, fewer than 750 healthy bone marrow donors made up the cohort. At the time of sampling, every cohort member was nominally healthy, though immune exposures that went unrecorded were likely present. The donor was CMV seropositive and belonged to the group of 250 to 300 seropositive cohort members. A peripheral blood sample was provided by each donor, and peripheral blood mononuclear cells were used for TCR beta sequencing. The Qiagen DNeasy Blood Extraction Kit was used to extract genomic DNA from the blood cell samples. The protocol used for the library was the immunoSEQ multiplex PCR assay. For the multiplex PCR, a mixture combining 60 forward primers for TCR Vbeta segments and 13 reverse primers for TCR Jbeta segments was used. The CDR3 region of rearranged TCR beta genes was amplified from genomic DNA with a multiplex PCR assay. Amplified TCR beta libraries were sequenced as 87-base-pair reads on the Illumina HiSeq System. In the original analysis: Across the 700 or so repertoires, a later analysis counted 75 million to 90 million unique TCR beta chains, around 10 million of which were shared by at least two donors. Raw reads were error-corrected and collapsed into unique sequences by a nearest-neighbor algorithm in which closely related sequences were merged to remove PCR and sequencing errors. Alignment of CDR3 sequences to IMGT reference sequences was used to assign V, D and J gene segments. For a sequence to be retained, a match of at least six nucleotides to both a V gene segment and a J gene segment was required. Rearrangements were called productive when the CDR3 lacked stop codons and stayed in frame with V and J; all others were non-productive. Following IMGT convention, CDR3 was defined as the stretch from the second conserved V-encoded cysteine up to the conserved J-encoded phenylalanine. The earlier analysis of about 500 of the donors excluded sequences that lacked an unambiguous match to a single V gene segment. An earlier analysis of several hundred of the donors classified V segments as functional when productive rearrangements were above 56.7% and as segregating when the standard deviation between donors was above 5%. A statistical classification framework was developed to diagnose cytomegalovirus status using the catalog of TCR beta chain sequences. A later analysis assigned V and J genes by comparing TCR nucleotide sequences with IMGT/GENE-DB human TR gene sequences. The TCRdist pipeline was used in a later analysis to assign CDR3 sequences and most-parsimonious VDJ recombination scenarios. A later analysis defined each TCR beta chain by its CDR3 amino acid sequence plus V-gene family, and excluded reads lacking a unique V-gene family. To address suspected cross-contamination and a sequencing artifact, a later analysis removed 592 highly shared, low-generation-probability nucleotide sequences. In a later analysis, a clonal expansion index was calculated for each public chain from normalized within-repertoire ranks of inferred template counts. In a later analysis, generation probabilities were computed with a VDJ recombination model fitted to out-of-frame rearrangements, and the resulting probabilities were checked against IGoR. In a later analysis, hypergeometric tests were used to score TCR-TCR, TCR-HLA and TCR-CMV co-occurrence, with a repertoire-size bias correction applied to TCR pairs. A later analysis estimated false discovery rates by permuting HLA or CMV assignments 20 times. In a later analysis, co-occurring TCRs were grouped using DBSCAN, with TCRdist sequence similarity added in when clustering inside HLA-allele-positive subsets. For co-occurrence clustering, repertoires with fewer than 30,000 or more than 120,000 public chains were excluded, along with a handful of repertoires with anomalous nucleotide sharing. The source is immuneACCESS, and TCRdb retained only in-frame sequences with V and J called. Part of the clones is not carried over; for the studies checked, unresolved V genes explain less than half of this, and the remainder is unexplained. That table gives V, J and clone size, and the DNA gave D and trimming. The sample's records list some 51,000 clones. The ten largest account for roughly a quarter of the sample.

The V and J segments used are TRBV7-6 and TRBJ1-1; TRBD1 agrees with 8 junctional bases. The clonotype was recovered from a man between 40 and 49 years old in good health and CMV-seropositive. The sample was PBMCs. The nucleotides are TGTGCCAGCAGCACAGGGGGCACTGAAGCTTTCTTT. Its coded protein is CASSTGGTEAFF.